This T cell receptor (beta chain) was retrieved from a study of T cells in Graves' hyperthyroidism and ophthalmopathy. PBMCs stemmed from over 7.5 ml fresh peripheral blood. This clonotype was picked up many times. Its antigen is still unknown. Study-level points and caveats: Among clonotypes expanded in thyroid above 0.001, most were also found in blood.

Germline lookup yields CDR1 SGHAT and CDR2 FQDESV (reference sequence). Trimming removed 6 bases at V and 3 bases at J, with 15 bases between. The CDR3 length is 14 residues. RNA transcripts gave rise to amplified TCR beta CDR3 regions. An initial round of RT-PCR targeting the TCR CDR3 relied on the HTBI primer set. TCRdb reprocessed the multiplex PCR reads via MiXCR and lists one record per CDR3 protein. This sample has fewer than 500,000 distinct CDR3 sequences; about 15% occur once, and the top ten carry under 15%. V and J are TRBV11-1 and TRBJ2-7; D is possibly TRBD1 (5 bases). The receptor comes from a man between 18 and 29 years old with Graves' ophthalmopathy. Material for sequencing was blood. The CDR3 reads CASRDSAGIYEQYF. CDR3 sequence (DNA): TGTGCCAGCAGAGACAGCGCTGGTATCTACGAGCAGTACTTC.